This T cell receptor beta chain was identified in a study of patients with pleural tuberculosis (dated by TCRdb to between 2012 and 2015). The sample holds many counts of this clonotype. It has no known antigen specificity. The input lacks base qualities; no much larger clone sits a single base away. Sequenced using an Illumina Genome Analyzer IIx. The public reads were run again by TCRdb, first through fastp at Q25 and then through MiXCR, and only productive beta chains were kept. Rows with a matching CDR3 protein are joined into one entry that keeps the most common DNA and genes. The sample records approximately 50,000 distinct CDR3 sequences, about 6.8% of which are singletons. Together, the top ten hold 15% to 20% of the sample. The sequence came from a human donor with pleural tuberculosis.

The CDR3 region reads CASSPTFGTGAYEQYF. The DNA sequence is TGTGCCAGCAGCCCTACGTTCGGGACAGGCGCCTACGAGCAGTACTTC. Rearrangement joined TRBV13 to TRBJ2-7; 8 central nucleotides agree with TRBD1. The germline V gene (reference sequence) supplies CDR1 PRHDT and CDR2 FYEKMQ. The CDR3, from cysteine to phenylalanine, totals 16 residues. Solely the CDR3 DNA is kept, with 48 bases framed from the first base. From V the trimming removes 5 bases and from J it removes 2 bases, while the gene matches leave 11 bases of the junction unaccounted for.